The 18 T cell receptor beta chains below all came from one sample that was sequenced in a study of OX40 agonist ivuxolimab in advanced cancers. TCRdb keeps only in-frame clones here, not all; method: immunoSEQ multiplex PCR. The sample carries 98,000 or so clones, roughly nine tenths recorded once. The starting material was CD4+ or CD8+ T cells sorted from blood, obtained in a trial of the OX40 agonist ivuxolimab. The receptors derive from an adult with an advanced solid tumor such as melanoma, head and neck, liver or kidney cancer.

The chain has TRBV5-6 and TRBJ1-3, with D maybe TRBD1 (6 bases). From germline, CDR1 is SGHDT and CDR2 YYEEEE. The CDR3 sequence is 16 residues long. The V end lost 2 bases, the J end lost 4 bases, and 16 bases lay between the germline ends. In DNA form, the CDR3 reads TGTGCCAGCAGCTTCCGACTTTCAGGGGCCGGAAACACCATATATTTT. Its protein is CASSFRLSGAGNTIYF.

V gene TRBV5-6 combines with J gene TRBJ2-7; D might be TRBD2 (5 bases). The CDR3 consists of 14 residues. Trimming left V 2 bases short and J 4 bases short, with 13 bases between. CDR1 is SGHDT and CDR2 is YYEEEE in the germline V gene. CDR3 sequence (DNA): TGTGCCAGCAGCTTAGTGGGAGTGAAGTACGAGCAGTACTTC. Its translation is CASSLVGVKYEQYF.

CDR3 nucleotides: TGTGCCAGCAGTACGGGGGGGAGGGCAGAAGCTTTCTTT. As protein: CASSTGGRAEAFF. V usage is TRBV6-5 and J usage is TRBJ1-1; D might be TRBD1 (5 bases). This CDR3 spans 13 amino acids. Per the germline V gene, CDR1 is MNHEY and CDR2 is SVGAGI. The germline V and J ends were trimmed by 5 bases and 8 bases, with 15 bases remaining between them.

The rearrangement joins TRBV2 to TRBJ2-1; unclear D gene. The V end was cut by 8 bases, the J end by 8 bases, with 19 bases between. CDR1 and CDR2 from the germline V gene are SNHLY and FYNNEI. The CDR3 length is 14 residues. In DNA, the CDR3 is TGTGCCAGCCTCTGGAACACCCCTTCCGATGAGCAGTTCTTC. Translated: CASLWNTPSDEQFF.

V gene TRBV29-1 combines with J gene TRBJ2-5; 7 bases align to TRBD2. The end of the DNA fits TRBJ2-7 better, so the J call may be wrong. The CDR3 runs 13 residues. CDR1 is SQVTM, CDR2 ANQGSEA, per germline. Here the CDR3 reads CSVRLAGAYEQYF. CDR3 sequence (DNA): TGCAGCGTTAGACTAGCCGGGGCCTACGAGCAGTACTTC.

This clone was picked up one time. The junction differs from germline at one of its ends, possibly a read error. V and J are TRBV5-4 and TRBJ2-2; D not resolved. The germline gives CDR1 SGHNT, CDR2 YYREEE (reference sequence). This CDR3 has 13 residues. The CDR3 DNA sequence: TGTGCCAGCAGCGGTGGGAACGCCGGGGAGCTGTTTTTT. Protein: CASSGGNAGELFF.

The chain carries TRBV7-2 and TRBJ2-7; 11 bases map to TRBD1. V shed 2 bases, J shed 4 bases, and the junction held 10 bases outside the gene matches. The germline V gene has CDR1 SGHTA and CDR2 FQGNSA. The CDR3 consists of 17 residues. The CDR3 spells CASSLTPPGTGGYEQYF. CDR3 nucleotide sequence: TGTGCCAGCAGCTTAACCCCCCCCGGGACAGGGGGATACGAGCAGTACTTC.

V and J are TRBV28 and TRBJ2-3, with D perhaps matching TRBD1 (5 bases). Deletions cut 6 bases from V and 6 bases from J, with 16 bases between. The V gene's germline CDR1 is MDHEN and CDR2 SYDVKM. The CDR3 runs to 14 residues. As DNA, the CDR3 is TGTGCCAGCAGCCTCTCAAGGGGCCGGGATACGCAGTATTTT. Encoded protein: CASSLSRGRDTQYF.

This clone has just one count. The chain carries TRBV28 and TRBJ1-3; a possible D gene is TRBD1 (6 bases). Germline V gene data show CDR1 as MDHEN and CDR2 as SYDVKM. The CDR3 loop spans 15 amino acids. Trimming removed 6 bases at V and 0 bases at J, with 12 bases between. CDR3 amino acids: CASSRTVFSGNTIYF. The CDR3, as DNA: TGTGCCAGCAGCCGGACAGTTTTCTCTGGAAACACCATATATTTT.

The chain couples TRBV7-6 to TRBJ1-3; D uncertain. Germline values: CDR1 SGHVS, CDR2 FNYEAQ. This CDR3 is 14 amino acids long. V was cut by 5 bases and J by 2 bases, with 10 bases left in between. CDR3 sequence: CASSPDGAGNTIYF. Here the CDR3 DNA reads TGTGCCAGCAGCCCGGACGGAGCTGGAAACACCATATATTTT.

The chain recombines TRBV7-2 with TRBJ2-5; D possibly matches TRBD1 or TRBD2 (5 bases each). CDR1 and CDR2 from the germline V gene are SGHTA and FQGNSA. Trimming removed 5 bases at V and 1 base at J, with 17 bases between. CDR3 length: 16 residues. The CDR3 protein is CASSLRPGTVQETQYF. The DNA for the CDR3 is TGTGCCAGCAGCCTACGTCCCGGGACGGTCCAAGAGACCCAGTACTTC.

V gene TRBV11-2 combines with J gene TRBJ1-2, with D hard to call. Trimming removed 1 base at V and 6 bases at J, with 12 bases between. Germline V CDR1 and CDR2: SGHAT, FQNNGV. The CDR3 runs to 14 residues. CDR3 protein: CASSLVTGLHGYTF. The CDR3 coding sequence is TGTGCCAGCAGCTTAGTCACCGGGCTACATGGCTACACCTTC.

This rearrangement joins TRBV7-6 to TRBJ1-2; no firm D call. The CDR3 loop spans 14 amino acids. The germline gives CDR1 SGHVS, CDR2 FNYEAQ. Trimming shortened V by 5 bases and J by 0 bases, and 10 bases separated the two germline ends. This CDR3 reads CASSVGPTNYGYTF. CDR3 bases: TGTGCCAGCAGCGTCGGGCCGACTAACTATGGCTACACCTTC.

The J gene is TRBJ2-1, the V gene TRBV19; 7 bases are shared with TRBD1. Looked up from germline, CDR1 is LNHDA and CDR2 is SQIVND (reference sequence). This CDR3 has 14 residues. J lost 9 bases, V lost 2 bases, and 7 bases had no gene match. DNA for the CDR3: TGTGCCAGTAGTATACGACAGGGAACTACTGAGCAGTTCTTC. This sequence encodes CASSIRQGTTEQFF.

The chain combines TRBV7-8 with TRBJ2-3; TRBD2 aligns across 13 bases. V was clipped by 4 bases and J by 10 bases; unmatched bases: 11. Germline values: CDR1 SGHVS, CDR2 FQNEAQ. The CDR3 runs to 16 residues. CDR3 region: CASSSELAGGPLAQYF. The CDR3 bases are TGTGCCAGCAGCTCAGAACTAGCGGGAGGGCCCCTGGCGCAGTATTTT.

This clone turned up a few times. The chain uses TRBV7-9 and TRBJ1-2, with a possible D match to TRBD1 (5 bases). The V gene lost 2 bases and the J gene lost 4 bases, with 11 bases spanning the gap. Germline V lookup: CDR1 SEHNR, CDR2 FQNEAQ (reference sequence). The CDR3 runs 14 residues. The CDR3 nucleotides are TGTGCCAGCAGCTTACAAGGGGCAGGCTATGGCTACACCTTC. As protein: CASSLQGAGYGYTF.

The rearrangement uses TRBV29-1 and TRBJ1-2; D unresolved. This CDR3 is 14 amino acids long. V was clipped by 3 bases and J by 5 bases, with 16 bases between them. Germline CDR1 is SQVTM and CDR2 is ANQGSEA. CDR3 bases: TGCAGCGTTGACGAGGCAGGATCGTTTTATGGCTACACCTTC. Amino acids: CSVDEAGSFYGYTF.

This rearrangement joins TRBV6-5 to TRBJ2-6, with unresolved D. Germline V gene lookup returns CDR1 MNHEY and CDR2 SVGAGI. V was cut by 6 bases and J by 3 bases, with 6 bases left in between. This CDR3 has 13 residues. Here the CDR3 reads CASRPFGANVLTF. The CDR3 DNA reads as TGTGCCAGCAGGCCGTTTGGGGCCAACGTCCTGACTTTC.